These 29 T cell receptor beta chains share one sample of origin, sequenced in a study of PD-1 blockade in classical Hodgkin lymphoma. As to time point: newly diagnosed, previously untreated cHL patient sample. Method: immunoSEQ multiplex PCR; TCRdb's copy keeps in-frame clones and lacks some. The repertoire includes about 28,000 clones, just over 90% of them detected once, and about 4% sits in the top ten. Material: peripheral blood mononuclear cells (PBMCs). All receptors come from a human donor with classical Hodgkin lymphoma.

This chain uses TRBV11-2 with TRBJ2-5; 11 nucleotides match TRBD2. Germline values: CDR1 SGHAT, CDR2 FQNNGV. The CDR3 consists of 17 residues. J lost 1 base, V lost 3 bases, and 7 bases had no gene match. As DNA, the CDR3 is TGTGCCAGCAGCTTCTTTTCCGGGACTAGCGGCCAAGAGACCCAGTACTTC. Its translation: CASSFFSGTSGQETQYF.

The chain recombines TRBV5-1 with TRBJ2-5, with 8 bases matching TRBD2. Germline assignment: CDR1 SGHRS and CDR2 YFSETQ. This CDR3 has 16 residues. Trimming cost V 0 bases and J 0 bases; bases outside gene matches: 4. Written as DNA, the CDR3 is TGCGCCAGCAGCTTGGAGGCTAGCGGGCACCAAGAGACCCAGTACTTC. This encodes CASSLEASGHQETQYF.

The chain couples TRBV5-1 to TRBJ2-1; 14 nucleotides match TRBD2. The CDR3 consists of 14 residues. V was clipped by 6 bases and J by 5 bases; unmatched bases: 1. The germline V gene has CDR1 SGHRS and CDR2 YFSETQ. The CDR3 sequence is CASKGLAGDNEQFF. In nucleotides, the CDR3 is TGCGCCAGCAAGGGACTAGCGGGAGACAATGAGCAGTTCTTC.

The chain combines TRBV7-2 with TRBJ1-5; the D gene is possibly TRBD1 (5 bases). The germline CDR1 and CDR2 sequences are SGHTA and FQGNSA. The V end lost 6 bases, the J end lost 3 bases, and 12 bases lay between the germline ends. The CDR3 has 14 amino acids. Here the CDR3 reads CASSTDSLNQPQHF. CDR3 in DNA: TGTGCCAGCAGTACTGACAGCCTCAATCAGCCCCAGCATTTT.

This chain links TRBV7-9 with TRBJ2-1; 9 bases are shared with TRBD2. Germline CDR1 is SEHNR and CDR2 is FQNEAQ (reference sequence). V was clipped by 2 bases and J by 4 bases; unmatched bases: 6. The CDR3 is 16 residues long. The DNA of the CDR3 is TGTGCCAGCAGCTTAAATAAGGGACTAGCTTACAATGAGCAGTTCTTC. Translation: CASSLNKGLAYNEQFF.

V gene TRBV6-6 combines with J gene TRBJ2-7; 8 bases map to TRBD1. V lost 0 bases, J lost 5 bases, and 6 bases stayed unmatched. This CDR3 spans 15 amino acids. Germline CDR1 is MNHNY and CDR2 is SVGAGI (reference sequence). In DNA, the CDR3 is TGTGCCAGCAGTTACTCGAGAGGACAGGGTCACGAGCAGTACTTC. Protein product: CASSYSRGQGHEQYF.

The CDR3 here is CASSMGRTGGYEQYF. The CDR3 nucleotides read TGTGCCAGTAGTATGGGGCGAACAGGGGGCTACGAGCAGTACTTC. This chain links TRBV19 with TRBJ2-7; 8 nucleotides match TRBD1. Germline V gene lookup returns CDR1 LNHDA and CDR2 SQIVND (reference sequence). V gave up 3 bases and J gave up 3 bases; unmatched junction bases: 7. This CDR3 comprises 15 residues.

Only a few counts were recorded for this clone. The chain couples TRBV28 to TRBJ1-2; D possibly corresponds to TRBD1 (6 bases). This CDR3 has 12 residues. V dropped 5 bases and J dropped 6 bases, with 10 bases sitting between them. Germline assignment: CDR1 MDHEN and CDR2 SYDVKM. The CDR3 DNA follows: TGTGCCAGCAGTACCTACAGGGATGGCTACACCTTC. This encodes CASSTYRDGYTF.

This clone was seen just once. The chain links TRBV28 to TRBJ1-2, with D perhaps matching TRBD1 (6 bases). This CDR3 is 17 amino acids long. V gave up 7 bases and J gave up 3 bases, with 24 bases separating them. From germline, CDR1 is MDHEN and CDR2 SYDVKM. The CDR3 coding sequence is TGTGCCAGCACCGTTACCAATCCCAGGGGTCCTCACTATGGCTACACCTTC. This sequence encodes CASTVTNPRGPHYGYTF.

The chain joins TRBV18 to TRBJ2-5, with a weak D call TRBD2 (6 bases). The CDR3 has 14 amino acids. Per the germline V gene, CDR1 is KGHSH and CDR2 is LQKENI. The ends were cut back, 7 bases at V and 5 bases at J, with 17 bases in the middle. CDR3: CASYQRVQGETQYF. The CDR3 nucleotides are TGTGCCAGCTACCAGCGGGTCCAGGGTGAGACCCAGTACTTC.

V and J are TRBV7-9 and TRBJ2-7; 8 positions match TRBD1. Germline V lookup: CDR1 SEHNR, CDR2 FQNEAQ (reference sequence). The CDR3 has 13 amino acids. V shed 5 bases and J 3 bases; nucleotides not matched to a gene: 3. The CDR3 DNA is TGTGCCAGCAGCACCGGACAGGGCTACGAGCAGTACTTC. It is translated as CASSTGQGYEQYF.

The chain couples TRBV7-4 to TRBJ1-5; weak D call: TRBD1 (5 bases). CDR1 and CDR2 from the germline V gene are SGHVT and SQSDAQ. V dropped 2 bases and J dropped 1 base, with 12 bases sitting between them. The CDR3 consists of 16 residues. CDR3 sequence (DNA): TGTGCCAGCAGCTTAAGGGGTTTCAGAAGCAATCAGCCCCAGCATTTT. It translates to CASSLRGFRSNQPQHF.

About this clone itself: The junction differs from germline at one of its ends, possibly a read error. The chain employs TRBV7-9 and TRBJ2-7; no clear D gene. From germline, CDR1 is SEHNR and CDR2 FQNEAQ (reference sequence). This CDR3 is built from 11 residues. CDR3 in amino acids: CASRLEGEQYF. As DNA, the CDR3 is TGTGCCAGCAGGTTAGAAGGCGAGCAGTACTTC.

The genes are TRBV4-3 and TRBJ2-7, with 9 bases aligning to TRBD2. J gave up 5 bases and V 0 bases, and 11 bases lay outside the gene matches. Germline CDR1 LGHNA, CDR2 YSLEER. This CDR3 region has 17 residues. CDR3 sequence reads: CASSQEIRSGRTNEQYF. In DNA form, the CDR3 reads TGCGCCAGCAGCCAAGAAATTCGTAGCGGGAGAACCAACGAGCAGTACTTC.

This clone occurred once. The chain recombines TRBV2 with TRBJ2-7; 10 bases agree with TRBD2. Losses at the gene ends were 6 bases for V and 5 bases for J; bases not matched to a gene: 7. The CDR3 contains 14 residues. Germline V CDR1 and CDR2: SNHLY, FYNNEI. Here the CDR3 reads CASRQLAGRDEQYF. CDR3 bases: TGTGCCAGCAGGCAACTAGCGGGACGGGACGAGCAGTACTTC.

J is TRBJ1-5 and V is TRBV7-9, with TRBD1 as a possible D gene (6 bases). The CDR3 sequence is 13 residues long. Trimming removed 2 bases at V and 6 bases at J, with 8 bases between. Germline CDR1 reads SEHNR; CDR2 reads FQNEAQ (reference sequence). The CDR3, as DNA: TGTGCCAGCAGCTTAAGGGGGAGTCAGCCCCAGCATTTT. It translates to CASSLRGSQPQHF.

The chain joins TRBV28 to TRBJ1-2; D uncertain. V lost 7 bases and J lost 7, with 13 bases in between. Germline V lookup: CDR1 MDHEN, CDR2 SYDVKM. The length of the CDR3 is 12 residues. Written as DNA, the CDR3 is TGTGCCAGCACGGGCGACCCGGTTGGCTACACCTTC. This codes for CASTGDPVGYTF.

This chain links TRBV28 with TRBJ2-7; D may be TRBD1 or TRBD2 (5 bases each). CDR1 and CDR2 (germline): MDHEN, SYDVKM. V lost 10 bases, J lost 4 bases, and 14 bases lay in between. The CDR3 runs 12 residues. CDR3 sequence reads: CATGRGGYEQYF. As DNA, the CDR3 is TGTGCCACGGGACGTGGGGGATACGAGCAGTACTTC.

The chain is built from TRBV7-7 and TRBJ2-5; TRBD2 matches 9 bases. V gave up 3 bases and J gave up 2 bases; unmatched junction bases: 4. This CDR3 region has 15 residues. The germline V gene encodes CDR1 SSHAT and CDR2 FNYEAQ (reference sequence). CDR3 sequence: CASSFQAGGQETQYF. CDR3 sequence (DNA): TGTGCCAGCAGCTTTCAAGCGGGAGGACAAGAGACCCAGTACTTC.

The rearrangement links TRBV14 to TRBJ1-3, with 8 bases lining up with TRBD1. Germline V gene lookup returns CDR1 SGHDN and CDR2 FVKESK. The CDR3 spans 15 residues. The junction had 5 bases not matched to a gene; V was cut back by 1 base and J by 6 bases. As DNA, the CDR3 is TGTGCCAGCAGCCAAGTGACAGGGGCGACAAACACCATATATTTT. This translates into CASSQVTGATNTIYF.

This clone has a single count. The rearrangement uses TRBV7-9 and TRBJ2-7; a weak D match, TRBD2 (6 bases). CDR1 and CDR2 from the germline V gene are SEHNR and FQNEAQ (reference sequence). This CDR3 has 14 amino acids. V was pared by 5 bases and J by 1 base, with 12 bases between. CDR3 nucleotides: TGTGCCAGCAGCCACGAGACTAGGTCCTACGAGCAGTACTTC. It is translated as CASSHETRSYEQYF.

The chain combines TRBV21-1 with TRBJ2-5. TRBV21-1 is described as a pseudogene. CDR3 length equals 14 residues. CDR3 region: CASSKDLGWETQYF. CDR3 in DNA: TGTGCCAGCAGCAAAGATCTGGGGTGGGAGACCCAGTACTTC.

The chain combines TRBV4-2 with TRBJ1-1, with 8 positions matching TRBD1. Germline V gene lookup returns CDR1 LGHNA and CDR2 YNFKEQ. J gave up 1 base and V 0 bases, and 1 base lay outside the gene matches. The CDR3 spans 15 residues. CDR3 nucleotides: TGTGCCAGCAGCCAAGACCAGGGGGCGAACACTGAAGCTTTCTTT. It yields the protein CASSQDQGANTEAFF.

The CDR3 DNA sequence: TGTGCCAGCAGCGCACAGGGGGAAGGGCCCCAGCATTTT. Its protein product is CASSAQGEGPQHF. This chain links TRBV7-2 with TRBJ1-5; 8 bases fit TRBD1. The CDR3 spans 13 residues. CDR1 is SGHTA and CDR2 is FQGNSA in the germline V gene. Trimming cost V 5 bases and J 9 bases; bases outside gene matches: 6.

The chain is built from TRBV28 and TRBJ2-3; the match to TRBD1 covers 8 bases. The ends lost 5 bases at V and 6 bases at J; junction bases unmatched: 10. The CDR3 totals 15 residues. Germline-derived CDR1 and CDR2 are MDHEN and SYDVKM. This chain's CDR3 is CASSEGQAARDTQYF. The DNA for the CDR3 is TGTGCCAGCAGTGAGGGACAGGCGGCGCGGGATACGCAGTATTTT.

The genes are TRBV7-2 and TRBJ1-1; D is unresolved. The V end was cut by 2 bases, the J end by 4 bases, with 5 bases between. Germline V gene lookup returns CDR1 SGHTA and CDR2 FQGNSA. The CDR3 has 12 amino acids. For the CDR3, the DNA is TGTGCCAGCAGCTTATACGCCACTGAAGCTTTCTTT. It is translated as CASSLYATEAFF.

This chain joins TRBV7-9 and TRBJ2-3, with D maybe TRBD1 (6 bases). The CDR3 has 15 residues. V lost 3 bases to trimming and J lost 0 bases, with 10 bases between them. From germline, CDR1 is SEHNR and CDR2 FQNEAQ (reference sequence). Here the CDR3 reads CASSFQGRSTDTQYF. The DNA of the CDR3 is TGTGCCAGCAGCTTTCAGGGGCGAAGCACAGATACGCAGTATTTT.

In this sample, this clone turned up once. The gene calls are TRBV10-3 and TRBJ2-4; D gene unclear. This CDR3 has 12 amino acids. Trimming removed 0 bases from V and 7 bases from J, with 4 bases in between. CDR1 is ENHRY and CDR2 is SYGVKD in the germline V gene. Here the CDR3 reads CAISESQNIQYF. For the CDR3, the DNA is TGTGCCATCAGTGAGTCACAGAACATTCAGTACTTC.

V is TRBV4-3 and J is TRBJ2-5, with a tentative D call TRBD2 (5 bases). This CDR3 has 14 residues. CDR1 is LGHNA and CDR2 is YSLEER in the germline V gene. Trimming removed 0 bases from V and 4 bases from J, with 9 bases in between. The CDR3 sequence is CASSQDFRGETQYF. CDR3 nucleotide sequence: TGCGCCAGCAGCCAAGATTTCCGGGGAGAGACCCAGTACTTC.